Listed below are T cell receptor beta chains from one sample, sequenced in a study of tumor and adjacent non-tumor tissue in lung cancer. TCRdb ran MiXCR on the multiplex PCR reads and lists one entry per CDR3 protein. The sample includes 100,000 to 120,000 distinct CDR3 sequences, roughly 84% seen only once; the top ten take 20% to 25%. The sample was lung tumor tissue. These receptors originate from a man in his 70s with non-small cell lung cancer. The CDR3 runs from the conserved cysteine through the conserved F or W. D genes are given only for firm matches. Part of the rows lack a size; the others show once, few, many or a class for expanded clones.

clone_size: .; d_call: .; v_call: TRBV10-2; j_call: TRBJ1-1; cdr3_nt: TGCGCCAGCAGGGGCAGGGGCGCTGAAGTCTTCTTT; cdr3_aa: CASRGRGAEVFF
clone_size: .; d_call: .; v_call: TRBV11-2; j_call: TRBJ1-1; cdr3_nt: TGTGCTAGCGACATGGTGGACGAAGCTTTCTTT; cdr3_aa: CASDMVDEAFF
clone_size: .; d_call: .; v_call: TRBV6-1; j_call: TRBJ2-1; cdr3_nt: TGTGCCAGCACCCTAAGGTGGGGCACCGAGTCCAATGAGCAGTCCTTC; cdr3_aa: CASTLRWGTESNEQSF
clone_size: .; d_call: .; v_call: TRBV11-3; j_call: TRBJ2-2; cdr3_nt: .; cdr3_aa: CASSGRSGSCFF
clone_size: medium-sized; d_call: .; v_call: TRBV29-1; j_call: TRBJ1-2; cdr3_nt: TGCAGCGTTGTCGCAGGTCGGGGCTACACCTTC; cdr3_aa: CSVVAGRGYTF
clone_size: .; d_call: .; v_call: TRBV12-3/TRBV12-4; j_call: TRBJ1-2; cdr3_nt: TGTGCCAGCGGTCCCGGAGCTGGTGGCTACACCTTC; cdr3_aa: CASGPGAGGYTF
clone_size: .; d_call: TRBD1; v_call: TRBV11-3; j_call: TRBJ2-5; cdr3_nt: TGTGCCAGCAGCCAAGGTCAGGGGGCACTCGTAACCCAGTACTTC; cdr3_aa: CASSQGQGALVTQYF
clone_size: .; d_call: .; v_call: TRBV5-4; j_call: TRBJ2-7; cdr3_nt: TGTGCCAGCAGCTTGGGGGTAGCGGTTGATCGGGATCAGTACTTC; cdr3_aa: CASSLGVAVDRDQYF
clone_size: .; d_call: TRBD1; v_call: TRBV5-4; j_call: TRBJ2-6; cdr3_nt: TGTGCCAGCATCTTTCAGGGGGAGCACTCTGGGGCCAACGTCCTGAGTTTC; cdr3_aa: CASIFQGEHSGANVLSF
clone_size: .; d_call: .; v_call: TRBV4-2; j_call: TRBJ1-5; cdr3_nt: TGTGCCAGCAGCCGTGACACTCATAGCAATCCGCCCGAGCATTTT; cdr3_aa: CASSRDTHSNPPEHF
clone_size: once; d_call: .; v_call: TRBV6-2/TRBV6-3; j_call: TRBJ2-2; cdr3_nt: TGTGCCAGCAGCGACAGGCCTCGGGCGCTGTTTTTT; cdr3_aa: CASSDRPRALFF
clone_size: .; d_call: .; v_call: TRBV11-2; j_call: TRBJ2-1; cdr3_nt: TGTGCCTGCAGCTTACGTGTGCGGGACTGGACCTCCTACAATGAGCAGTTTTTC; cdr3_aa: CACSLRVRDWTSYNEQFF
clone_size: once; d_call: .; v_call: TRBV11-3; j_call: TRBJ1-3; cdr3_nt: TGTGCCAGCAGACCCCGATATGCAAACACCATAAATTTT; cdr3_aa: CASRPRYANTINF
clone_size: once; d_call: TRBD1; v_call: TRBV12-3/TRBV12-4; j_call: TRBJ2-5; cdr3_nt: TGTGCCTGCACTTCTAGGGACAGACAAGAGACCCAGTACTTC; cdr3_aa: CACTSRDRQETQYF
clone_size: few; d_call: .; v_call: TRBV13; j_call: TRBJ2-5; cdr3_nt: TGTGCCAGTAATGCCGCGGGGTACCAAGAGACCCAGTACTTC; cdr3_aa: CASNAAGYQETQYF
clone_size: .; d_call: .; v_call: TRBV12-3/TRBV12-4; j_call: TRBJ1-3; cdr3_nt: TGTGCCAGCAGTGGGACACGGTCATCACTGACAATATATTTT; cdr3_aa: CASSGTRSSLTIYF
clone_size: .; d_call: TRBD1; v_call: TRBV25-1; j_call: TRBJ1-1; cdr3_nt: TGTGCCAGCAGTGAATACGGGACAGCTAACACTGAAGCTTTCTTT; cdr3_aa: CASSEYGTANTEAFF
clone_size: .; d_call: .; v_call: TRBV5-1; j_call: TRBJ2-7; cdr3_nt: TGCACCAGCAGCTTGGCCGGGTCCAGCGCCTATGAGCAGTACTTC; cdr3_aa: CTSSLAGSSAYEQYF
clone_size: many; d_call: TRBD1; v_call: TRBV7-9; j_call: TRBJ2-5; cdr3_nt: TGTGCCAGCAGCTTGGACAGGGTGAACCAAGAGACCCAGTACTTC; cdr3_aa: CASSLDRVNQETQYF
clone_size: few; d_call: .; v_call: TRBV10-2; j_call: TRBJ2-4; cdr3_nt: TGCGCCAGTAGTGAGTATCGCGACCGGCTGAACATTCAGTACTTC; cdr3_aa: CASSEYRDRLNIQYF
clone_size: .; d_call: TRBD2; v_call: TRBV20-1; j_call: TRBJ2-7; cdr3_nt: TGCAGTGCTAGTCCAGAGACTCGACTAGCGGGACCCTACGAGCAGTACTTC; cdr3_aa: CSASPETRLAGPYEQYF
clone_size: once; d_call: TRBD1; v_call: TRBV11-3; j_call: TRBJ2-3; cdr3_nt: TGTGCCAGCAGTCCAAGACAGGGAGCCACAGGTACGCAATATTTT; cdr3_aa: CASSPRQGATGTQYF
clone_size: .; d_call: .; v_call: TRBV10-3; j_call: TRBJ2-7; cdr3_nt: TGTGCCATCAGTGGAACTTCAGGGGACGGGAGGGAGCAGTACTTC; cdr3_aa: CAISGTSGDGREQYF
clone_size: .; d_call: .; v_call: TRBV6-6; j_call: TRBJ1-1; cdr3_nt: TGTACCAGCAGTAAGGGGGGTAGCGGAGCTTTCTTT; cdr3_aa: CTSSKGGSGAFF
clone_size: many; d_call: TRBD1; v_call: TRBV20-1; j_call: TRBJ2-7; cdr3_nt: TGCAGTGCTGACCGGGACAGGGGGTCCTACGAGCAGTACTTC; cdr3_aa: CSADRDRGSYEQYF
clone_size: .; d_call: TRBD2; v_call: TRBV11-3; j_call: TRBJ2-3; cdr3_nt: TGTGCCAGCATCCTAAGGGGGTCTAGCGGGAGGGCGAAATATGCAGTATTT; cdr3_aa: CASILRGSSGRAKYAVF
clone_size: .; d_call: .; v_call: TRBV10-2; j_call: TRBJ2-3; cdr3_nt: TGCGCCAGCAGTGTAGCGGAAGGGTTCGCAGATACGCAGTATTTT; cdr3_aa: CASSVAEGFADTQYF
clone_size: once; d_call: .; v_call: TRBV29-1; j_call: TRBJ2-4; cdr3_nt: TGCATCGTTGCCCCGATCGGGGGGCGGATAAACATTCAGTACTTC; cdr3_aa: CIVAPIGGRINIQYF
clone_size: few; d_call: TRBD1; v_call: TRBV11-3; j_call: TRBJ2-1; cdr3_nt: TGTGTCAGTTCGGACAGGCGCAATGAGCAGTTCTTC; cdr3_aa: CVSSDRRNEQFF
clone_size: .; d_call: .; v_call: TRBV10-2; j_call: TRBJ1-2; cdr3_nt: TGCGCCAGCAGTGAGTTTACAGATGGTGGTTACACCTTC; cdr3_aa: CASSEFTDGGYTF
clone_size: .; d_call: TRBD1; v_call: TRBV28; j_call: TRBJ2-7; cdr3_nt: TGTGCCAGCAGTTCCCGGGACAGGGGGCCCTACAATGAGCAGTACTTC; cdr3_aa: CASSSRDRGPYNEQYF
clone_size: .; d_call: .; v_call: TRBV6-2/TRBV6-3; j_call: TRBJ1-1; cdr3_nt: TGTGCCAGCCGACTTTTTGTGGTACAAAGAAGAGAAGATTTCTTT; cdr3_aa: CASRLFVVQRREDFF
clone_size: .; d_call: .; v_call: TRBV5-1; j_call: TRBJ2-5; cdr3_nt: TGCGCCAGTACCTGGACAGACCGGGAGACCCAGTACTTC; cdr3_aa: CASTWTDRETQYF
clone_size: .; d_call: TRBD1; v_call: TRBV6-5; j_call: TRBJ2-5; cdr3_nt: TGTGCCAGCAGTTATATCGGTCAGGGAACAGGGGCCCAGTATTTC; cdr3_aa: CASSYIGQGTGAQYF
clone_size: once; d_call: TRBD1; v_call: TRBV6-6; j_call: TRBJ1-5; cdr3_nt: TGTGCCAACAGTTACCACCGGGACAGGGATCAGCCCCAGCACTTT; cdr3_aa: CANSYHRDRDQPQHF
clone_size: .; d_call: .; v_call: TRBV6-5; j_call: TRBJ2-7; cdr3_nt: TGTGCCAGCAGTACCTCGACCGGTCCCTACGAGCAGTACTTC; cdr3_aa: CASSTSTGPYEQYF
clone_size: .; d_call: .; v_call: TRBV29-1; j_call: TRBJ1-1; cdr3_nt: TGCAGCGTTGTGGCAGAGAAGCCTGAAGCATTCTTT; cdr3_aa: CSVVAEKPEAFF
clone_size: once; d_call: TRBD2; v_call: TRBV6-2/TRBV6-3; j_call: TRBJ2-1; cdr3_nt: TGTGCCAGCAGTATGCGGGAGGCCTCCTACAATGAGCAGTTCTTC; cdr3_aa: CASSMREASYNEQFF
clone_size: few; d_call: TRBD1; v_call: TRBV23-1; j_call: TRBJ2-7; cdr3_nt: TGCGCCAGCAGTCAAGGACAGGTGGTTTGGGAGCAGTACTTC; cdr3_aa: CASSQGQVVWEQYF
clone_size: many; d_call: .; v_call: TRBV20-1; j_call: TRBJ1-4; cdr3_nt: TGCAGTGCTTTAGACAGGTTAAATGAAAAACTGTTTTTT; cdr3_aa: CSALDRLNEKLFF
clone_size: .; d_call: TRBD1; v_call: TRBV5-4; j_call: TRBJ2-4; cdr3_nt: TGTGCCAATAGAGAACAGGGGGCCAAAAACATTAAGTACTTC; cdr3_aa: CANREQGAKNIKYF
clone_size: .; d_call: .; v_call: TRBV11-2; j_call: TRBJ1-1; cdr3_nt: TGTGCCAGCAAAATTTCGTGGGGGCGCGTTGCTTTCTTT; cdr3_aa: CASKISWGRVAFF
clone_size: .; d_call: .; v_call: TRBV12-3/TRBV12-4; j_call: TRBJ2-1; cdr3_nt: TGTGCCAGAAATTTAGGACAGCCGGTTACTTACCACAATGAGCAGTTCTTC; cdr3_aa: CARNLGQPVTYHNEQFF
clone_size: many; d_call: .; v_call: TRBV14; j_call: TRBJ1-2; cdr3_nt: TGTGCCAGCAGCCAACAAACAGGGTCCTATGGCTACACCTTC; cdr3_aa: CASSQQTGSYGYTF
clone_size: .; d_call: .; v_call: TRBV12-3/TRBV12-4; j_call: TRBJ2-5; cdr3_nt: TGTGCCAGTAGTCCCCTTTTGGGCCCCACCGGCCCAAAAGAGACCCATTACTTC; cdr3_aa: CASSPLLGPTGPKETHYF
clone_size: .; d_call: TRBD1; v_call: TRBV6-5; j_call: TRBJ2-7; cdr3_nt: TGTGCCAGTATACACACTGGGGGACAGGTAGCCTACGAGCAGTACTTC; cdr3_aa: CASIHTGGQVAYEQYF
clone_size: .; d_call: TRBD1; v_call: TRBV6-1; j_call: TRBJ2-1; cdr3_nt: TGTGCCAGAAGTGACACGGGACAGCTAAACAATGAGCAGTTCTTC; cdr3_aa: CARSDTGQLNNEQFF
clone_size: .; d_call: .; v_call: TRBV29-1; j_call: TRBJ1-2; cdr3_nt: TGTGGCGTTGAAGATTCGGCAGGGCCTAACTATGGCTACACCTTC; cdr3_aa: CGVEDSAGPNYGYTF
clone_size: .; d_call: TRBD2; v_call: TRBV13; j_call: TRBJ2-3; cdr3_nt: TGTGCCAACAGACCCACTAGCGGGAGGGGAGATATGCAGTATTTT; cdr3_aa: CANRPTSGRGDMQYF
clone_size: once; d_call: .; v_call: TRBV7-8; j_call: TRBJ2-7; cdr3_nt: TGTGCCATCAGCTTAGTGATCTACGACCAGTACTTC; cdr3_aa: CAISLVIYDQYF
clone_size: many; d_call: .; v_call: TRBV30; j_call: TRBJ2-7; cdr3_nt: TGTGCCTGGAGAGGGGACACCTACGAGCAGTACTTC; cdr3_aa: CAWRGDTYEQYF
clone_size: .; d_call: .; v_call: TRBV28; j_call: TRBJ1-5; cdr3_nt: TGTGTCACCGGCCTCGGTGGGAGACTCAATCAGCCCCAGCATTTT; cdr3_aa: CVTGLGGRLNQPQHF
clone_size: .; d_call: .; v_call: TRBV13; j_call: TRBJ2-7; cdr3_nt: TGTGCCAGCATCTCAACCACGGGAGACAAGCAGTACTTC; cdr3_aa: CASISTTGDKQYF
clone_size: .; d_call: .; v_call: TRBV6-5; j_call: TRBJ2-7; cdr3_nt: TGTGCCATCAGACTCGGACCGAGTACCTACGAGCAGTACTTC; cdr3_aa: CAIRLGPSTYEQYF
clone_size: .; d_call: TRBD1; v_call: TRBV28; j_call: TRBJ1-1; cdr3_nt: TGTGTCAGCACCCCCGGGACAGAGAACACTGAAGCTTTCTTT; cdr3_aa: CVSTPGTENTEAFF